This T cell receptor (beta chain) appears in the sequencing data of a study of Ad26.COV2.S vaccination and SARS-CoV-2 variants. Notes on the study in general: Among vaccine recipients, spike-specific TCR breadth exceeded that of placebo recipients. Substantial breadth in spike-specific CD8+ and CD4+ T cell responses was reportedly seen after vaccination. Recipients of either vaccine or placebo displayed similar breadth of non-spike TCRs.

The CDR3 is 13 residues long. Between the trimmed V and J ends, which lost 2 bases and 1 base, there was a span of 6 bases. Germline V gene lookup returns CDR1 SGHTS and CDR2 YDEGEE. Stated treatment: some 20 received Ad26.COV2.S at low or high dose, single or two shots; several received placebo; per-sample allocation not given. Day 63 after the first vaccine or placebo injection was the time point for sampling. As concerns this clone: The antigen remains unidentified.

The table came from immunoSEQ multiplex PCR; TCRdb's copy has only in-frame clones and leaves some out. Seen here are some 390,000 clones, around 91% observed once, and the top ten hold over 1.5%. The V gene is TRBV5-8, the J gene TRBJ1-1; TRBD1 is a possible D gene (5 bases). The sample was peripheral blood, taken in a trial of Ad26.COV2.S vaccine versus placebo. The receptor was derived from a person between 18 and 60 years old who received the Ad26.COV2.S COVID-19 vaccine or a placebo. Here the CDR3 DNA reads TGTGCCAGCAGCTTCGACAGGAACACTGAAGCTTTCTTT. It codes for CASSFDRNTEAFF.